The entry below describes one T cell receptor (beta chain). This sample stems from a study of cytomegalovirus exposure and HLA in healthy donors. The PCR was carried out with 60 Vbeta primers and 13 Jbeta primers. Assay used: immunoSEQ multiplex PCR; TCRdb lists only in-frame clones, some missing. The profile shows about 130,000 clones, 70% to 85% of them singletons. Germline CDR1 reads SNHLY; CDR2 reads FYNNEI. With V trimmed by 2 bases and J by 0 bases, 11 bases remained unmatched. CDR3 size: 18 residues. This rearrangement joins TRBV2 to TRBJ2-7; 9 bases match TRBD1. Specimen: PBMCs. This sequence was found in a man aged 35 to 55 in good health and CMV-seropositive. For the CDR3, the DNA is TGTGCCAGCAGTGAACCTACGACAGGGGGTGGGAGCTCCTACGAGCAGTACTTC. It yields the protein CASSEPTTGGGSSYEQYF.